Given below is one TCR beta chain in context. At one end, the junction sequence differs from germline, possibly due to a read error. The data are from a study of blood T cells in healthy people across ages. CDR1 is MNHNY, CDR2 SVGAGI, per germline (reference sequence). This CDR3 spans 11 amino acids. Primers used in a second PCR of about 6 to 12 cycles were a sample-barcoded 5' primer and a J-beta primer mix. TCRdb passed the 5' RACE reads through MiXCR, listing each CDR3 protein once. The sample consists of approximately 780,000 distinct CDR3 sequences, around 25% of them appearing once. Another study also made use of these data, one on T cells of mothers and their children.

The gene calls are TRBV6-6 and TRBJ2-5, with D tentatively TRBD1 (6 bases). The sample was blood. This receptor was taken from a boy aged 5-17 years in good health. The CDR3 here is CAYRAQETQYF. CDR3 bases: TGCGCTTACAGGGCCCAAGAGACCCAGTACTTC.